This TCR beta chain emerged from a study of PD-1 blockade in mismatch repair-deficient tumors. Study conclusions and caveats: After pembrolizumab, tumor-resident clones rose rapidly, then generally contracted before radiologic responses.

The trim removed 4 bases at V and 6 bases at J, leaving 2 bases unmatched. The CDR3 loop spans 15 amino acids. Germline CDR1 is SGHRS and CDR2 is YFSETQ. Sequenced by immunoSEQ multiplex PCR; TCRdb stores in-frame clones only, minus some. The table records 65,000 to 80,000 clones, almost 80% of them present only once. To note about this clone: Its antigen is not identified.

V and J are TRBV5-1 and TRBJ2-2; the match to TRBD2 covers 14 bases. This clonotype was sampled from an adult with mismatch repair-deficient cancer. Source: peripheral blood, taken 2 weeks after starting pembrolizumab. The CDR3 sequence is CASSGTSGSAGELFF. The CDR3 DNA sequence: TGCGCCAGCAGCGGGACTAGCGGGAGCGCCGGGGAGCTGTTTTTT. Looking up the rest from reference TRBV5-1 and TRBJ2-2 gives the full variable domain: KAGVTQTPRYLIKTRGQQVTLSCSPISGHRSVSWYQQTPGQGLQFLFEYFSETQRNKGNFPGRFSGRQFSNSRSEMNVSTLELGDSALYLCASSGTSGSAGELFFGEGSRLTVL.